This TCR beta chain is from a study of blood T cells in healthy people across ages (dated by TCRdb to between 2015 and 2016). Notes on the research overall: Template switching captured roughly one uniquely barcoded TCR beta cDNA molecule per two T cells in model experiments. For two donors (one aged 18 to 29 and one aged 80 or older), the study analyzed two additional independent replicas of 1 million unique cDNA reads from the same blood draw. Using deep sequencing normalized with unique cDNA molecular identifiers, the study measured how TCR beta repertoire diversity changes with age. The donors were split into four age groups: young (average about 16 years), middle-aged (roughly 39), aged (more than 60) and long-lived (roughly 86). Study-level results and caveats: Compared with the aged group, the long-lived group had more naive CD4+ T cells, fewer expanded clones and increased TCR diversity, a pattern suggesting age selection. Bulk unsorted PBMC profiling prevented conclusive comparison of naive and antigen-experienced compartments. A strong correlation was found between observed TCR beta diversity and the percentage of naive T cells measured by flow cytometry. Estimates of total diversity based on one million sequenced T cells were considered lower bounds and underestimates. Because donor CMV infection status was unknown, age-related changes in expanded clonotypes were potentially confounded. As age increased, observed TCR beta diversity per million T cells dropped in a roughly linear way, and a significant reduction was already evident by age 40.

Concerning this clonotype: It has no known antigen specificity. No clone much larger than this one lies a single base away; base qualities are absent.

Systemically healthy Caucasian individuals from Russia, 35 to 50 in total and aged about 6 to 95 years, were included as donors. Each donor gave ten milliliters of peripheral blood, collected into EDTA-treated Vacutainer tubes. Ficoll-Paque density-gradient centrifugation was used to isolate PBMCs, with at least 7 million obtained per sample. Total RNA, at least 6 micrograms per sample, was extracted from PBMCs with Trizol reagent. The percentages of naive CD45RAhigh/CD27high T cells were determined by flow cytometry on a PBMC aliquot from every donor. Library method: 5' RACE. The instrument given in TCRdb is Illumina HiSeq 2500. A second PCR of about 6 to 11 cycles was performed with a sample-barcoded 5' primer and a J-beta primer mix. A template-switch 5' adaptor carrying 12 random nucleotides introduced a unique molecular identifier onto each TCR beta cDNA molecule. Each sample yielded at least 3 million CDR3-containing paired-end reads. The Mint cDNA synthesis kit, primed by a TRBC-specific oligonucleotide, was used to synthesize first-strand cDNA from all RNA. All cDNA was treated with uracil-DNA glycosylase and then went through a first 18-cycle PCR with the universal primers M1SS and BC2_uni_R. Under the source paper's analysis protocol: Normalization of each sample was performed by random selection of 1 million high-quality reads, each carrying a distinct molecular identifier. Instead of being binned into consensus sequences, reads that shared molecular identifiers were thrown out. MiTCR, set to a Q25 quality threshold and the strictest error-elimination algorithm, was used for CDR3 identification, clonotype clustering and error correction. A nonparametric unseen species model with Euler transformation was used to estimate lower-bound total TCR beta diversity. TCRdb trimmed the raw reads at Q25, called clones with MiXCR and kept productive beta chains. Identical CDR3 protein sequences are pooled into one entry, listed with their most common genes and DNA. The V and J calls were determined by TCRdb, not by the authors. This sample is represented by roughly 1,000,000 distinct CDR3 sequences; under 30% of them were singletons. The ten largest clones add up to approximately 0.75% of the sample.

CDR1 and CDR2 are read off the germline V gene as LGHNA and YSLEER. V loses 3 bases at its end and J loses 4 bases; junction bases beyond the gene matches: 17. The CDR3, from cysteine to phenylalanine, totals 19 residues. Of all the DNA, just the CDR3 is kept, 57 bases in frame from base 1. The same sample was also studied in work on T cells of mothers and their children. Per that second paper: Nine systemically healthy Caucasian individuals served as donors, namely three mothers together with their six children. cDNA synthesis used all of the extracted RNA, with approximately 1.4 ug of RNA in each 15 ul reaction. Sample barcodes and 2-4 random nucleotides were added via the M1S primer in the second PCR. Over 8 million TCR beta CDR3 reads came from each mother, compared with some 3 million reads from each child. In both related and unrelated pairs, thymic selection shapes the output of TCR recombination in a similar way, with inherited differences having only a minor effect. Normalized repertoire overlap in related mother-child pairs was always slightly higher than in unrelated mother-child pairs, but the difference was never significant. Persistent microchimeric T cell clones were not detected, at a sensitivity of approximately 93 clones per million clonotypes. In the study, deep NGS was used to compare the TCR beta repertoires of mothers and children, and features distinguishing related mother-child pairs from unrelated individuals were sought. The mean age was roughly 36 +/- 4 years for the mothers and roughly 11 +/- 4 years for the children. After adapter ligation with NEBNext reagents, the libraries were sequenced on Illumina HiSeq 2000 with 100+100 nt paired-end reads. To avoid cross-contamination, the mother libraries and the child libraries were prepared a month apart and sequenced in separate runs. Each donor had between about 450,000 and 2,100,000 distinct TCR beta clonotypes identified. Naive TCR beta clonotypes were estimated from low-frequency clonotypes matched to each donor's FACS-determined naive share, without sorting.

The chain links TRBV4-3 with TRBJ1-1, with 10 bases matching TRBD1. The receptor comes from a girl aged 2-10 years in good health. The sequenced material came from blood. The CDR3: CASSQLAGTGALWGTEAFF. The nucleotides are TGCGCCAGCAGCCAGCTCGCCGGGACAGGGGCCCTTTGGGGCACTGAAGCTTTCTTT.